The sequence of this TCR beta chain was determined in a study of monozygotic twins with inflammatory bowel disease. UMIs with a 6-nucleotide sample barcode were added by template switching. Each CDR3 protein gets one entry in TCRdb, which reprocessed the 5' RACE reads and gives no DNA. Recorded for this sample: around 370,000 distinct CDR3 sequences. On this clonotype: Its antigen remains unidentified.

Study-level findings and limits: Repertoire similarity did not differ between concordant and discordant twins, perhaps due to limited power.

Germline lookup yields CDR1 SQVTM and CDR2 ANQGSEA. The length of the CDR3 is 13 residues. This TCR was sampled from a human donor with ulcerative colitis or Crohn's disease, or a healthy co-twin of an affected twin (not recorded which). The sample taken for sequencing was blood. The chain combines TRBV29-1 with TRBJ2-2; absent DNA, TCRdb's TRBD1 call cannot be checked. CDR3 sequence reads: CSVVGQTGGELFF.